The 15 T cell receptor beta chains reported below all come from one sample, sequenced in a study of radiotherapy plus CTLA-4 blockade in lung cancer. The assay was immunoSEQ multiplex PCR, and TCRdb's table has in-frame clones only and misses some. The profile shows 13,000 to 15,000 clones, approximately 70% of them singletons. The specimen comprised peripheral blood, sampled from a patient treated with radiotherapy plus ipilimumab. The receptors were sampled from a human donor with non-small cell lung cancer whose response to radiotherapy plus ipilimumab could not be evaluated.

A note on this clone: A read error may produce the germline difference seen at one junction end. This sequence joins TRBV2 and TRBJ1-4; D is perhaps TRBD1 (5 bases). The CDR3 spans 14 residues. The germline V gene encodes CDR1 SNHLY and CDR2 FYNNEI. CDR3 sequence (DNA): TGTGCCAGCAGTGAGACCGGGACTATTGAAAAACTGTTTTTT. Translating gives CASSETGTIEKLFF.

Worth noting for this clone: Other DNA sequences of this sample code for an identical CDR3. V usage is TRBV30 and J usage is TRBJ1-6; 8 bases are a match to TRBD1. The CDR3 has 13 amino acids. V was pared by 5 bases and J by 7 bases, with 4 bases of the junction left unmatched. CDR1 GTSNPN and CDR2 SVGIG come from the germline V gene (reference sequence). CDR3 protein: CAWSGQGNSPLHF. The DNA of the CDR3 is TGTGCCTGGTCTGGACAGGGCAATTCACCCCTCCACTTT.

CDR3 sequence: CASSGRGVSQETQYF. The CDR3 nucleotides are TGTGCCAGCAGTGGGCGGGGTGTCTCCCAAGAGACCCAGTACTTC. The J gene is TRBJ2-5, the V gene TRBV2; D is perhaps TRBD2 (6 bases). This CDR3 comprises 15 residues. V was clipped by 4 bases and J by 1 base, with 13 bases between them. The germline V gene has CDR1 SNHLY and CDR2 FYNNEI.

The gene calls are TRBV9 and TRBJ2-7; weak D call: TRBD2 (6 bases). Germline values: CDR1 SGDLS, CDR2 YYNGEE. V was shortened by 3 bases and J by 6 bases, with 16 bases between the two germline ends. CDR3 size: 14 residues. The CDR3 here is CASSGRAGSGEQYF. CDR3 DNA sequence: TGTGCCAGCAGCGGGAGGGCGGGGTCGGGCGAGCAGTACTTC. The full variable domain, completed using reference TRBV9 and TRBJ2-7, is DSGVTQTPKHLITATGQRVTLRCSPRSGDLSVYWYQQSLDQGLQFLIQYYNGEERAKGNILERFSAQQFPDLHSELNLSSLELGDSALYFCASSGRAGSGEQYFGPGTRLTVT.

The chain employs TRBV7-9 and TRBJ2-7, with unresolved D. Germline assignment: CDR1 SEHNR and CDR2 FQNEAQ (reference sequence). This CDR3 spans 13 amino acids. V dropped 3 bases and J dropped 6 bases, with 12 bases sitting between them. The CDR3 reads CASSFKVAIEQYF. CDR3 in DNA: TGTGCCAGCAGCTTTAAGGTAGCCATCGAGCAGTACTTC. Full variable domain (missing parts from reference TRBV7-9 and TRBJ2-7): DTGVSQNPRHKITKRGQNVTFRCDPISEHNRLYWYRQTLGQGPEFLTYFQNEAQLEKSRLLSDRFSAERPKGSFSTLEIQRTEQGDSAMYLCASSFKVAIEQYFGPGTRLTVT.

This clone was detected only once. At one end, the junction sequence differs from germline, possibly due to a read error. Distinct nucleotide sequences in the sample also encode this CDR3. The rearrangement links TRBV2 to TRBJ1-5; 8 bases are shared with TRBD1. The CDR3 is 16 residues long. Germline V gives CDR1 SNHLY, CDR2 FYNNEI. This chain's CDR3 is CASTKGTGQNNQPQHF. The DNA of the CDR3 is TGTGCAAGCACTAAGGGGACAGGTCAAAACAATCAGCCCCAGCATTTT.

The J gene is TRBJ1-4, the V gene TRBV7-8; D gene uncertain. The CDR3 sequence is 15 residues long. CDR1 and CDR2 from the germline V gene are SGHVS and FQNEAQ. V was shortened by 5 bases and J by 0 bases, with 10 bases between the two germline ends. The CDR3 DNA follows: TGTGCCAGCAGCCCTCAGCGTGCAACTAATGAAAAACTGTTTTTT. Its protein product is CASSPQRATNEKLFF. Looking up the rest from reference TRBV7-8 and TRBJ1-4 gives the full variable domain: GAGVSQSPRYKVAKRGQDVALRCDPISGHVSLFWYQQALGQGPEFLTYFQNEAQLDKSGLPSDRFFAERPEGSVSTLKIQRTQQEDSAVYLCASSPQRATNEKLFFGSGTQLSVL.

This chain uses TRBV28 with TRBJ1-2; D is ambiguous. The germline V and J ends were trimmed by 3 bases and 6 bases, with 14 bases remaining between them. The CDR3 runs 14 residues. Per the germline V gene, CDR1 is MDHEN and CDR2 is SYDVKM. CDR3 residues: CASSFSEKVNGYTF. Here the CDR3 DNA reads TGTGCCAGCAGTTTCTCAGAAAAAGTTAATGGCTACACCTTC.

This rearrangement joins TRBV5-1 to TRBJ2-5; 7 nucleotides match TRBD2. Trimming at V came to 4 bases and at J to 9 bases, leaving 15 bases not matched to a gene. The CDR3 spans 15 residues. Germline V gene lookup returns CDR1 SGHRS and CDR2 YFSETQ. As DNA, the CDR3 is TGCGCCAGCAGCCTACAGTCAGTGGCCCGGGAGGCCCAGTACTTC. This gives the protein CASSLQSVAREAQYF.

CDR3: CASSNGGPGQPQHF. CDR3 sequence (DNA): TGTGCCAGTAGTAACGGAGGACCAGGTCAGCCCCAGCATTTT. V is TRBV19 and J is TRBJ1-5; unclear D gene. The germline V gene has CDR1 LNHDA and CDR2 SQIVND (reference sequence). CDR3 size: 14 residues. Trimming left V 4 bases short and J 6 bases short, with 13 bases between.

The CDR3 nucleotides read TGTGCCAGCAGCCAACAGACAGGGGGAGGAGAGACCCAGTACTTC. Translated: CASSQQTGGGETQYF. The chain combines TRBV4-2 with TRBJ2-5; TRBD1 agrees at 9 bases. The CDR3 has 15 amino acids. From germline, CDR1 is LGHNA and CDR2 YNFKEQ. The J segment lost 4 bases and the V segment lost 2 bases, leaving 5 bases of the junction unmatched.

The chain employs TRBV11-2 and TRBJ2-1, with 10 bases matching TRBD2. Germline CDR1 reads SGHAT; CDR2 reads FQNNGV. V dropped 5 bases and J dropped 9; count of bases not matched to a gene: 13. This CDR3 region has 16 residues. CDR3 sequence (DNA): TGTGCCAGCAGCGAAGAGAGCGGGGGGGCCCCGCGTGAGCAGTTCTTC. Protein sequence: CASSEESGGAPREQFF.

V usage is TRBV30 and J usage is TRBJ2-2; the D gene is possibly TRBD2 (5 bases). Germline V gene sequence: CDR1 GTSNPN, CDR2 SVGIG (reference sequence). The CDR3 spans 14 residues. With 3 bases removed from V and 4 bases from J, the gap between germline ends came to 12 bases. CDR3 sequence (DNA): TGTGCCTGGAGCCGAGACGCGGGCACCGGGGAGCTGTTTTTT. Translated: CAWSRDAGTGELFF.

V gene TRBV6-5 combines with J gene TRBJ2-1; D is possibly TRBD1 (7 bases). The germline V and J ends were trimmed by 4 bases and 8 bases, with 21 bases remaining between them. The CDR3 is made up of 16 amino acids. The germline V gene has CDR1 MNHEY and CDR2 SVGAGI. The CDR3 nucleotides read TGTGCCAGCAGTTCCACGCGGCAGGGGGGTGTCTATGAGCAGTTCTTC. Encoded protein: CASSSTRQGGVYEQFF.

The rearrangement links TRBV6-5 to TRBJ1-2, with 8 bases that match TRBD1. Germline-derived CDR1 and CDR2 are MNHEY and SVGAGI. This CDR3 region has 13 residues. With 2 bases clipped from V and 9 bases from J, the junction kept 5 bases outside the gene matches. DNA for the CDR3: TGTGCCAGCAGTTACCGGACAGGGAGGAGCTACACCTTC. Translation gives CASSYRTGRSYTF.